This T cell receptor beta chain was found in a study of shared clonotypes between healthy human individuals. Genomic DNA belonging to each subset was distributed in equal measure over several immunoSEQ plates. The table came from immunoSEQ multiplex PCR; TCRdb's copy has only in-frame clones and leaves some out. The sample lists some 800,000 clones, 80% to 95% occurring once. Study-wide points: Non-shared clonotypes were found to have lower generation probabilities than the clonotypes that were shared by all four of the sorted-subset donors. Between a handful of donors, naive CD4 clonotypes were shared at a level of approximately 5%.

Only CD45RO-negative cells positively selected for CCR7 counted as naive CD8 cells, so terminally differentiated effector memory CD45RA+ cells were excluded. The CDR3 is 15 amino acids. Germline V gives CDR1 SGHTS, CDR2 YDEGEE. Between the trimmed V and J ends, which lost 0 bases and 2 bases, there was a span of 12 bases. This clone was seen a single time. The antigen is not known. The chain is built from TRBV5-8 and TRBJ2-7; TRBD2 is a possible D gene (5 bases). The sequencing sample was made of naive CD8+ T cells sorted from blood. This sequence was found in a young man in good health. CDR3 sequence: CASSLGEINTYEQYF. CDR3 DNA sequence: TGTGCCAGCAGCTTGGGGGAGATTAATACCTACGAGCAGTACTTC.